This T cell receptor beta chain derives from a study of T cell changes during pregnancy in multiple sclerosis. The repertoire was sequenced with immunoSEQ multiplex PCR; TCRdb's copy has only in-frame clones and lacks some. The sample shows around 40,000 clones, around 90% of them seen only once. Material: CD4+ T cells from peripheral blood mononuclear cells, obtained after pregnancy. This clonotype originated in a female donor in good health, enrolled as a control in a pregnancy study.

The CDR3 region has the DNA TGTGCCAGCAGCTTGCCCTCCTTCGGGACACTATCCTACGAGCAGTACTTC. The encoded protein is CASSLPSFGTLSYEQYF. The chain carries TRBV7-2 and TRBJ2-7, with D tentatively TRBD1 (6 bases). Germline V gene lookup returns CDR1 SGHTA and CDR2 FQGNSA. The CDR3 spans 17 residues. V lost 3 bases to trimming and J lost 1 base, with 19 bases between them.